This T cell receptor (beta chain) is from a study of identical twins. Study-level points and caveats: Surplus twin overlap in beta out-of-frame sequences was less pronounced.

This CDR3 has 14 amino acids. The ends were cut back, 0 bases at V and 7 bases at J, with 13 bases in the middle. The germline V gene has CDR1 SGHVS and CDR2 FNYEAQ. This clonotype was seen a handful of times. Its antigen is undetermined. Among all donors, each was a healthy Caucasian. Via MiXCR, TCRdb re-called the 5' RACE reads, giving one row per CDR3 protein. The sample lists about 730,000 distinct CDR3 sequences, 21% seen once, with approximately 4.5% in the top ten. These data also featured in a second study, about T cells expressing NK-cell markers. That source reports: What remained unclear was the HCMV specificity of expanded NKG2C+ T cell clones.

The chain has TRBV7-6 and TRBJ2-7; D may match TRBD1 or TRBD2 (6 bases each). Sequenced sample: PBMCs. The source of this sequence is a woman between 18 and 29 years old in good health. The CDR3 loop is CASSLAPGAEEQYF. As DNA, the CDR3 is TGTGCCAGCAGCTTAGCCCCGGGGGCGGAGGAGCAGTACTTC.